Below, 2 T cell receptor beta chains from the same sample are listed, as sequenced in a study of OX40 agonist ivuxolimab in advanced cancers. Produced via immunoSEQ multiplex PCR; TCRdb's table is partial and in-frame only. The top ten hold around 50% of the sample, which has some 51,000 clones, approximately 90% seen once. The material was CD4+ or CD8+ T cells sorted from blood, obtained in a trial of the OX40 agonist ivuxolimab. These receptors were collected from an adult with an advanced solid tumor such as melanoma, head and neck, liver or kidney cancer.

The rearrangement joins TRBV5-6 to TRBJ2-7; 9 bases fit TRBD2. The CDR3 runs 14 residues. Germline-derived CDR1 and CDR2 are SGHDT and YYEEEE. J lost 2 bases, V lost 4 bases, and 4 bases had no gene match. CDR3 protein: CASSGLAGAYEQYF. As DNA, the CDR3 is TGTGCCAGCAGCGGATTAGCGGGGGCCTACGAGCAGTACTTC.

This clone has a single count. This chain joins TRBV19 and TRBJ1-6, with TRBD1 as a possible D gene (6 bases). Deletions cut 3 bases from V and 0 bases from J, with 12 bases between. This CDR3 contains 17 residues. CDR1 LNHDA and CDR2 SQIVND come from the germline V gene (reference sequence). DNA for the CDR3: TGTGCCAGTAGTATCGGACAGTGGGACTCCTATAATTCACCCCTCCACTTT. Protein product: CASSIGQWDSYNSPLHF.